This T cell receptor (beta chain) was captured in a study of immune heterogeneity within non-small cell lung tumors. About the research overall: Among the tumors, several were squamous cell carcinomas, about nine were non-squamous carcinomas and 1 was not otherwise specified. Study results and caveats: A significant, moderate positive correlation (R 0.3 to 0.35) linked local T-cell clonality and tumor mutational burden. Largely different high-frequency T-cell receptor beta clonotypes were found between individual patients. Recurrence of the same dominant CDR3 beta clonotypes was seen across tumor sites within a patient, and site-unique high-frequency clones were present alongside them.

Using 32 V and 13 J primers, multiplex PCR amplified TCR beta CDR3. TCRdb recomputed calls from the multiplex PCR reads with MiXCR, one row per CDR3 protein. Of about 22,000 distinct CDR3 sequences listed, 28% were seen once; the top ten hold around 4%. This clonotype was found a few times. Its antigen is not known. The CDR3 has 17 amino acids. V was pared by 1 base and J by 2 bases, with 7 bases of the junction left unmatched. Bulk tumor genomic DNA, 450 to 600 ng per sample, was the template. During surgery, each primary tumor gave multiple biopsies spaced as far apart as possible. It was patients with untreated, newly diagnosed non-small cell lung cancer who underwent curative surgery.

The specimen sequenced was lung tumor tissue. The J gene is TRBJ1-5, the V gene TRBV12-3 or TRBV12-4, with 8 bases fitting TRBD1. The TCR comes from a man in his forties with non-small cell lung cancer. The CDR3 spells CASSLGTGTPGNQPQHF. The CDR3 DNA follows: TGTGCCAGCAGTTTAGGGACAGGGACACCTGGCAATCAGCCCCAGCATTTT.